The 22 T cell receptor beta chains given below trace back to one sample, sequenced in a study of cytomegalovirus exposure and HLA in healthy donors. Researchers ran the PCR with 60 Vbeta and 13 Jbeta primers. Profiling relied on immunoSEQ multiplex PCR, and the TCRdb table lists in-frame clones only, not all of them. The sample records around 150,000 clones, approximately 79% being singletons. The source material was PBMCs. The origin of the receptors is a man in his forties in good health and CMV-seropositive.

The V and J genes are TRBV10-3 and TRBJ1-2; D is perhaps TRBD1 (6 bases). Germline loops: CDR1 ENHRY, CDR2 SYGVKD. This CDR3 contains 15 residues. V gave up 0 bases and J gave up 6 bases, with 14 bases separating them. The chain's CDR3 is CAISESGAARNGYTF. CDR3 nucleotides: TGTGCCATCAGTGAGTCGGGGGCAGCCCGGAATGGCTACACCTTC.

The V gene is TRBV6-5, the J gene TRBJ1-1; 8 bases fit TRBD1. The length of the CDR3 is 15 residues. Germline loops: CDR1 MNHEY, CDR2 SVGAGI. The V and J ends lost 2 bases and 1 base, in that order; junction bases with no gene match: 3. CDR3 amino acids: CASSYRGQGNTEAFF. The DNA of the CDR3 is TGTGCCAGCAGTTACCGAGGACAGGGGAACACTGAAGCTTTCTTT.

V gene TRBV29-1 combines with J gene TRBJ1-1, with D possibly being TRBD1 (6 bases). The V gene lost 3 bases and the J gene lost 7 bases, with 9 bases spanning the gap. The CDR3 loop spans 11 amino acids. The germline V gene encodes CDR1 SQVTM and CDR2 ANQGSEA. The CDR3 region has the DNA TGCAGCGTTGATAAAGGGGGTGAAGCTTTCTTT. Translating it yields CSVDKGGEAFF.

The chain carries TRBV9 and TRBJ2-3, with TRBD1 matching over 8 bases. CDR1 and CDR2 (germline): SGDLS, YYNGEE. The V gene end was trimmed by 2 bases and the J gene end by 1 base; junction bases not matched to a gene: 0. CDR3 length: 14 amino acids. CDR3 protein: CASSVDRGTDTQYF. CDR3 sequence (DNA): TGTGCCAGCAGCGTGGACAGGGGCACAGATACGCAGTATTTT.

This chain joins TRBV29-1 and TRBJ1-2; D is perhaps TRBD1 (5 bases). V was shortened by 6 bases and J by 3 bases, with 11 bases between the two germline ends. There are 12 residues in the CDR3. Germline loops: CDR1 SQVTM, CDR2 ANQGSEA. The CDR3 here is CSVVVGDYGYTF. The CDR3 DNA reads as TGCAGCGTCGTGGTAGGGGACTATGGCTACACCTTC.

The rearrangement uses TRBV5-1 and TRBJ2-3; weak D call: TRBD2 (7 bases). The CDR3 is 15 amino acids. The germline V and J ends were trimmed by 4 bases and 5 bases, with 17 bases remaining between them. Germline CDR1 reads SGHRS; CDR2 reads YFSETQ. CDR3 sequence reads: CASSRRGGLEDTQYF. CDR3 DNA sequence: TGCGCCAGCAGCCGGAGGGGGGGCCTTGAAGATACGCAGTATTTT.

This clone showed up just once. This sequence joins TRBV5-4 and TRBJ2-5; D gene uncertain. The assigned J gene may be wrong: the sequence end matches TRBJ2-7 better. The length of the CDR3 is 14 residues. Looked up from germline, CDR1 is SGHNT and CDR2 is YYREEE (reference sequence). The DNA of the CDR3 is TGTGCCAGCAGCAAATCTATCAGTGCAGGCGAGCAGTACTTC. This gives the protein CASSKSISAGEQYF.

This clone appeared a few times. The chain combines TRBV7-2 with TRBJ2-2; 9 positions agree with TRBD1. The CDR3 length is 16 residues. J gave up 2 bases and V 5 bases, and 6 bases lay outside the gene matches. The germline gives CDR1 SGHTA, CDR2 FQGNSA. The CDR3 is CASSANRGLNTGELFF. The CDR3 DNA sequence: TGTGCCAGCAGCGCCAACAGGGGGCTCAACACCGGGGAGCTGTTTTTT.

This clone was picked up one time. The DNA for the CDR3 is TGTGCCAGCAGCTTAATGCGTCCCGGGGCTTTCTTT. Protein sequence: CASSLMRPGAFF. This chain uses TRBV7-9 with TRBJ1-1; D call uncertain. This CDR3 is built from 12 residues. V shed 2 bases and J shed 11 bases, with 12 bases lying between them. Germline V gene sequence: CDR1 SEHNR, CDR2 FQNEAQ (reference sequence).

This clone has a count of ten or more. V is TRBV4-1 and J is TRBJ2-2; D gene unclear. Trimming stripped 0 bases from V and 1 base from J, with 12 bases between. Germline V gene lookup returns CDR1 MGHRA and CDR2 YSYEKL. CDR3 size: 17 residues. The CDR3 reads CASSQEIAKLNTGELFF. DNA for the CDR3: TGCGCCAGCAGCCAAGAGATAGCAAAGTTGAACACCGGGGAGCTGTTTTTT.

The chain has TRBV6-4 and TRBJ1-5; the D gene is possibly TRBD1 (5 bases). The CDR3 length is 15 residues. V shed 5 bases and J shed 0 bases, with 11 bases lying between them. Germline CDR1 reads MRHNA; CDR2 reads SNTAGT. The CDR3 spells CASSLDGHSNQPQHF. CDR3 in DNA: TGTGCCAGCAGTTTGGACGGACATAGCAATCAGCCCCAGCATTTT.

The chain uses TRBV5-1 and TRBJ2-1, with D possibly matching TRBD1 (6 bases). V was trimmed by 1 base and J by 3 bases, leaving 8 bases between them. The CDR3 totals 14 residues. The germline CDR1 and CDR2 sequences are SGHRS and YFSETQ. Here the CDR3 DNA reads TGCGCCAGCAGCTTGCAGGGGCTCTACAATGAGCAGTTCTTC. Its translation is CASSLQGLYNEQFF.

This chain uses TRBV4-1 with TRBJ1-2; no firm D call. V was cut by 3 bases and J by 6 bases, with 11 bases left in between. The CDR3 loop spans 13 amino acids. Germline V CDR1 and CDR2: MGHRA, YSYEKL. CDR3 sequence: CASSHGRFDGYTF. In nucleotides, the CDR3 is TGCGCCAGCAGCCATGGCCGTTTCGATGGCTACACCTTC.

The chain links TRBV29-1 to TRBJ2-1, with TRBD2 identical over 8 bases. The CDR3 totals 13 residues. Germline CDR1 and CDR2: SQVTM and ANQGSEA. The J segment lost 4 bases and the V segment lost 4 bases, leaving 3 bases of the junction unmatched. CDR3 nucleotide sequence: TGCAGCGTTGGCGGGGGGCAGTACAATGAGCAGTTCTTC. Protein sequence: CSVGGGQYNEQFF.

Here the CDR3 reads CASSLEGDRGVVRDYGYTF. The DNA for the CDR3 is TGTGCCAGCAGCTTAGAGGGAGACAGGGGAGTAGTTAGGGACTATGGCTACACCTTC. The chain is built from TRBV11-2 and TRBJ1-2, with 8 bases matching TRBD1. The germline gives CDR1 SGHAT, CDR2 FQNNGV. Trimming took 0 bases from V and 3 from J; bases not matched to a gene: 15. CDR3 size: 19 residues.

The chain uses TRBV7-3 and TRBJ2-1, with 11 bases matching TRBD2. This CDR3 region has 16 residues. Germline V gene data show CDR1 as SGHTA and CDR2 as FQGTGA. Trimming took 4 bases from V and 7 from J; bases not matched to a gene: 9. CDR3: CASSSSLAGGPNEQFF. CDR3 DNA sequence: TGTGCCAGCAGCTCCTCTTTAGCGGGGGGGCCGAATGAGCAGTTCTTC.

CDR3 sequence (DNA): TGTGCCAGCAGCCTGAACAGGGCATCCTACGAGCAGTACTTC. Protein sequence: CASSLNRASYEQYF. J is TRBJ2-7 and V is TRBV14, with D perhaps matching TRBD1 (6 bases). Germline V gene data show CDR1 as SGHDN and CDR2 as FVKESK. The V end lost 4 bases, the J end lost 1 base, and 11 bases lay between the germline ends. The CDR3 covers 14 residues.

The chain joins TRBV5-1 to TRBJ1-1; the match to TRBD1 covers 8 bases. J lost 5 bases, V lost 0 bases, and 6 bases had no gene match. The CDR3 consists of 15 residues. Germline values: CDR1 SGHRS, CDR2 YFSETQ. CDR3 in amino acids: CASSLEAGGGTEAFF. In DNA form, the CDR3 reads TGCGCCAGCAGCTTGGAGGCAGGGGGCGGGACTGAAGCTTTCTTT.

This clone was counted a few times. The gene calls are TRBV10-3 and TRBJ2-7; 9 nucleotides line up with TRBD1. V shed 6 bases and J 3 bases; nucleotides not matched to a gene: 6. Germline CDR1 and CDR2: ENHRY and SYGVKD. The CDR3 is made up of 14 amino acids. Here the CDR3 DNA reads TGTGCCATCAGGCCGGGACAGGGACTCTACGAGCAGTACTTC. Translation: CAIRPGQGLYEQYF.

The chain recombines TRBV7-9 with TRBJ2-5, with D perhaps TRBD2 (5 bases). CDR1 is SEHNR and CDR2 is FQNEAQ in the germline V gene (reference sequence). There are 14 residues in the CDR3. The V end lost 0 bases, the J end lost 2 bases, and 7 bases lay between the germline ends. CDR3 sequence (DNA): TGTGCCAGCAGCTTAGCGCCGGGACAAGAGACCCAGTACTTC. Its translation is CASSLAPGQETQYF.

This clone was seen more than once but under ten times. This sequence joins TRBV5-1 and TRBJ1-5, with a possible D match to TRBD1 (5 bases). CDR1 and CDR2 (germline): SGHRS, YFSETQ. Trimming removed 4 bases from V and 2 bases from J, with 10 bases in between. The CDR3 consists of 14 residues. CDR3 loop: CASSAGTGNQPQHF. The CDR3 DNA sequence: TGCGCCAGCAGCGCGGGGACGGGCAATCAGCCCCAGCATTTT.

The chain couples TRBV5-1 to TRBJ1-6, with D tentatively TRBD1 (5 bases). Germline CDR1 SGHRS, CDR2 YFSETQ. This CDR3 has 14 residues. Trimming cost V 4 bases and J 10 bases, with 15 bases left between them. In DNA form, the CDR3 reads TGCGCCAGCAGCCTCGGGACGGGGGGATCACCCCTCCACTTT. It encodes CASSLGTGGSPLHF.